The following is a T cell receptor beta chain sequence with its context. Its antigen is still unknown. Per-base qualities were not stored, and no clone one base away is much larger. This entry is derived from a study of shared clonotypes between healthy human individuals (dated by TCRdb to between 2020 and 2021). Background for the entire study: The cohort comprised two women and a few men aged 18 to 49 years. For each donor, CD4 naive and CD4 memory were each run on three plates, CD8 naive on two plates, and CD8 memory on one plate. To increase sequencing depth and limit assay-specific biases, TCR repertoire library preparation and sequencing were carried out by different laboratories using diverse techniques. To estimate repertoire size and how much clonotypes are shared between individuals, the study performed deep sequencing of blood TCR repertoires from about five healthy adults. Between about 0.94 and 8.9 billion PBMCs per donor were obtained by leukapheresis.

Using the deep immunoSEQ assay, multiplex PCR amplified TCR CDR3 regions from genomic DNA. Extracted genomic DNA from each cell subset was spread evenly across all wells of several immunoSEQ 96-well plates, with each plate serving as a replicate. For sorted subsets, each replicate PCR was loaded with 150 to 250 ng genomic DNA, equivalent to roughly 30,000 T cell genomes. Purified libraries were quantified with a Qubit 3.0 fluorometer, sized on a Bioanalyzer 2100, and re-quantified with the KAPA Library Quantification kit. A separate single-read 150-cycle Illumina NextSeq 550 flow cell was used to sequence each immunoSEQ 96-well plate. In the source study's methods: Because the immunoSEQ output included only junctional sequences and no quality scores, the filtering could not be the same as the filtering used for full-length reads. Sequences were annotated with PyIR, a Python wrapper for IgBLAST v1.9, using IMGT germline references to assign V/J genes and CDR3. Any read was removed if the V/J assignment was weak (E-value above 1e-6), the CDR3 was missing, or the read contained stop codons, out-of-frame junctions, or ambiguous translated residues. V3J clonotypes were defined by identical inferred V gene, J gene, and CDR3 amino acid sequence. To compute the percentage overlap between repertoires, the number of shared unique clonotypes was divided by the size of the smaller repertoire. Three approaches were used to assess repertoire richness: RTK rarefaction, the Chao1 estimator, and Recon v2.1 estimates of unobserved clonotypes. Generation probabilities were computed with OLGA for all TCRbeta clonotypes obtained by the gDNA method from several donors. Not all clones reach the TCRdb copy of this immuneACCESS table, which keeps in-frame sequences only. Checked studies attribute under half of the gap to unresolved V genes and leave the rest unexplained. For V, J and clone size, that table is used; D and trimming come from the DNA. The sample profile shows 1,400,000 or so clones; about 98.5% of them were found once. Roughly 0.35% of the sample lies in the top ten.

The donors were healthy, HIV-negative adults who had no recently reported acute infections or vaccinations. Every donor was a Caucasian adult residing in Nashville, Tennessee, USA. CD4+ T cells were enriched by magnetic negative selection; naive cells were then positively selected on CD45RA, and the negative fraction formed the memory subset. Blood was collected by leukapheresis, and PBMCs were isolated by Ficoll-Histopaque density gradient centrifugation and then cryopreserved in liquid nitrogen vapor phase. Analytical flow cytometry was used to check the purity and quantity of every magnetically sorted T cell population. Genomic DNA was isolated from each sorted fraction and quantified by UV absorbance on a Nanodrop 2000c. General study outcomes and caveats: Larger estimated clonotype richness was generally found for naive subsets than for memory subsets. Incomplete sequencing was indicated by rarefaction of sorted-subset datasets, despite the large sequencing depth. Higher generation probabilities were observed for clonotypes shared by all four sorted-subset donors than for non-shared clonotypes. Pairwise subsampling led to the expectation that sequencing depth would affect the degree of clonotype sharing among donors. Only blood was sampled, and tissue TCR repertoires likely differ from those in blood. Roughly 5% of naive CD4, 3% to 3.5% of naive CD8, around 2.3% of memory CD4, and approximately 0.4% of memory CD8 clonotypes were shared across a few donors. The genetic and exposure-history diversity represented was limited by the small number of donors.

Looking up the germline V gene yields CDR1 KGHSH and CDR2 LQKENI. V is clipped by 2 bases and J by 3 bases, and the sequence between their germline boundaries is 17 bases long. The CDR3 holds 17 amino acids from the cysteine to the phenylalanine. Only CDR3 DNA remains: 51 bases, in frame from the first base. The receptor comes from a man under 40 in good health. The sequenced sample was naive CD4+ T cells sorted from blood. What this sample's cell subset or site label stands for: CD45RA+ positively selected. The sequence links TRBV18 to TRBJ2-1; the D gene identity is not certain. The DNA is TGTGCCAGCTCACCATCTTATCGGGCAGACGGCTACAATGAGCAGTTCTTC. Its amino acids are CASSPSYRADGYNEQFF. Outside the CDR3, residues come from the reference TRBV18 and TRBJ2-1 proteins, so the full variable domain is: NAGVMQNPRHLVRRRGQEARLRCSPMKGHSHVYWYRQLPEEGLKFMVYLQKENIIDESGMPKERFSAEFPKEGPSILRIQQVVRGDSAAYFCASSPSYRADGYNEQFFGPGTRLTVL.